The sequence of this TCR beta chain was determined in a study of Graves' ophthalmopathy and Graves' hyperthyroidism. The CDR3 is 14 amino acids. The V gene's germline CDR1 is SGHTA and CDR2 FQGTGA. Trimming took 8 bases from V and 0 from J; bases not matched to a gene: 6. Amplification of the TCR beta CDR3 regions used RNA transcripts (as template). The authors performed first-round RT-PCR with HTBI primers and then a second-round multiplex PCR. TCRdb itself ran the multiplex PCR reads through MiXCR, one entry per CDR3 protein. The table lists around 1.1 million distinct CDR3 sequences, approximately 35% of them singletons, with more than 9.5% in the top ten.

The receptor was isolated from an adult man with Graves' hyperthyroidism. The V call is TRBV7-3, the J call TRBJ1-1; 7 nucleotides match TRBD1. The source material was peripheral blood or thyroid tissue (not recorded which). For the CDR3, the DNA is TGTGCCAGCGCCCGGGACAGCATGAACACTGAAGCTTTCTTT. Protein sequence: CASARDSMNTEAFF.